The clone carrying this TCR beta chain has only a few counts. The antigen is not known. An end of the junction does not agree with germline; a read error may underlie this. With roughly 500 ng total RNA as template and a constant-region primer, TCR beta cDNA was made. Sequencing libraries for TCR beta derived from three nested multiplex PCR rounds that used slightly modified ARM-PCR. Two initial PCR rounds of around 10 cycles each paired TRBV1-TRBV30 forward primers with a C-beta reverse primer. TCRdb re-called the multiplex PCR reads through MiXCR, storing one row per CDR3 protein. The data show 100,000 to 120,000 distinct CDR3 sequences, roughly four fifths seen once. Germline V gene lookup returns CDR1 MGHRA and CDR2 YSYEKL. The CDR3 spans 17 residues. The tissue used was unsorted bulk material of about 19-30 mg. RNA and DNA were co-extracted from it with the AllPrep DNA/RNA mini kit. This entry belongs to a study of tumor-infiltrating lymphocytes in primary liver carcinoma.

Whole-study findings and limits: All five tumor regions shared only about 8-25% of top clones.

Sequenced: liver tumor tissue from sampling region 3. Described subset: tumor region T3, left-lateral pole. The TCR comes from a man aged 35-49 years with primary liver carcinoma and hepatitis B virus infection. The V call is TRBV4-1, the J call TRBJ2-5; D possibly matches TRBD1 or TRBD2 (6 bases each). The CDR3 sequence is CASSQEHDGGGQETQYF. The CDR3 region has the DNA TGCGCCAGCAGTCAAGAGCACGACGGAGGGGGGCAAGAGACCCAGTACTTC.